This TCR beta chain originates from a study of cytomegalovirus exposure and HLA in healthy donors. Across the whole study: A subsequent analysis reported that the roughly 120 validation repertoires were produced on the same platform that had also been used for the 550 to 750 first-cohort repertoires. Whole-study results and caveats: A few of the chains that were CMV-associated were confirmed in vitro to be specific for CMV antigens. Listed as cytomegalovirus-associated were 150 or so TCR beta chains. Whilst most TCR sequences proved rare, a subset of public TCRs occurred across many donors.

The CDR3 runs 15 residues. In germline, CDR1 is MNHEY, CDR2 SVGAGI. With 3 bases removed from V and 8 bases from J, the gap between germline ends came to 19 bases. Concerning this clone itself: What it binds is not known.

Using immunoSEQ multiplex PCR, the repertoire was profiled, and TCRdb retains in-frame clones only, with some absent. The sample includes 200,000 to 300,000 clones, about 90% of them seen just once. Sequenced material: PBMCs. This chain connects TRBV6-5 to TRBJ1-2; TRBD1 might be the D (5 bases). This TCR was recovered from a man aged 18 to 29 in good health and CMV-seropositive. The CDR3 nucleotides are TGTGCCAGCAGTTATAGGTCCTCTCAGGGAGGAGGCTACACCTTC. This translates into CASSYRSSQGGGYTF.